The 24 T cell receptor beta chains presented below share a single source sample, sequenced in a study of blood T cell repertoires in COVID-19. Profiled with immunoSEQ multiplex PCR; TCRdb holds only in-frame clones, not every one. Among 330,000 or so clones listed, over 75% were seen once. The material sequenced was PBMCs or T cells enriched from blood (not recorded which). These receptors came from a woman in her twenties or thirties who had recovered from COVID-19.

This clone showed up just once. The sample contains more than one DNA sequence encoding this CDR3. The chain combines TRBV10-3 with TRBJ2-2; 11 bases are shared with TRBD1. Unmatched junction bases numbered 3, after V lost 5 bases and J lost 4 bases. This CDR3 contains 15 residues. Per germline, CDR1 ENHRY and CDR2 SYGVKD. For the CDR3, the DNA is TGTGCCATCAGTCCGGGACAGGGGGGCACCGGGGAGCTGTTTTTT. Translation: CAISPGQGGTGELFF.

A few counts support this clone. This chain links TRBV5-8 with TRBJ2-5; D call uncertain. Germline assignment: CDR1 SGHTS and CDR2 YDEGEE. The V end lost 5 bases, the J end lost 0 bases, and 5 bases lay between the germline ends. CDR3 length: 12 residues. The CDR3 sequence is CASSQYQETQYF. The CDR3 DNA reads as TGTGCCAGCAGTCAGTACCAAGAGACCCAGTACTTC.

This chain joins TRBV5-1 and TRBJ2-7, with 8 bases aligning to TRBD1. V dropped 3 bases and J dropped 5; count of bases not matched to a gene: 10. The CDR3 length is 15 residues. Germline V CDR1 and CDR2: SGHRS, YFSETQ. DNA for the CDR3: TGCGCCAGCAGCTCTATATGGACAGGGAGGAACGAGCAGTACTTC. Its translation: CASSSIWTGRNEQYF.

This clone was seen only once. This sequence joins TRBV5-1 and TRBJ2-1; tentative D call: TRBD2 (6 bases). The CDR3 loop spans 15 amino acids. The germline V and J ends were trimmed by 2 bases and 4 bases, with 13 bases remaining between them. Per germline, CDR1 SGHRS and CDR2 YFSETQ. The CDR3 nucleotides read TGCGCCAGCAGCTTTAACGGGGGAGAATACAATGAGCAGTTCTTC. This codes for CASSFNGGEYNEQFF.

V gene TRBV4-1 combines with J gene TRBJ1-6; no clear D. Trimming cost V 0 bases and J 3 bases, with 9 bases left between them. This CDR3 has 16 residues. CDR1 is MGHRA and CDR2 is YSYEKL in the germline V gene. CDR3 region: CASSQDFNSYNSPLHF. DNA for the CDR3: TGCGCCAGCAGCCAAGATTTCAACAGCTATAATTCACCCCTCCACTTT.

This chain uses TRBV10-1 with TRBJ1-1; D ambiguous. There are 14 residues in the CDR3. V lost 1 base and J lost 4, with 10 bases in between. Germline values: CDR1 WNHNN, CDR2 SYGVQD (reference sequence). CDR3: CASSEYSLGTEAFF. CDR3 DNA sequence: TGCGCCAGCAGTGAGTACAGCCTCGGCACTGAAGCTTTCTTT.

This clone was detected once. The J gene is TRBJ1-2, the V gene TRBV7-9; 8 bases are a match to TRBD1. With 3 bases clipped from V and 13 bases from J, the junction kept 13 bases outside the gene matches. The germline CDR1 and CDR2 sequences are SEHNR and FQNEAQ (reference sequence). The CDR3 loop spans 14 amino acids. CDR3 nucleotide sequence: TGTGCCAGCAGCTTGACAGGGGTGCTTTGGAGTTTCACCTTC. This sequence encodes CASSLTGVLWSFTF.

The rearrangement uses TRBV5-1 and TRBJ1-1, with D possibly TRBD1 on 6 matching bases. Trimming stripped 2 bases from V and 7 bases from J, with 18 bases between. The germline gives CDR1 SGHRS, CDR2 YFSETQ. CDR3 length: 15 amino acids. The CDR3 DNA sequence: TGCGCCAGCAGCTTTGTCCTCGGCGGGGGCCTTGAAGCTTTCTTT. It specifies CASSFVLGGGLEAFF. Filled out from reference TRBV5-1 and TRBJ1-1, the complete variable domain reads KAGVTQTPRYLIKTRGQQVTLSCSPISGHRSVSWYQQTPGQGLQFLFEYFSETQRNKGNFPGRFSGRQFSNSRSEMNVSTLELGDSALYLCASSFVLGGGLEAFFGQGTRLTVV.

V gene TRBV11-2 combines with J gene TRBJ2-7, with 11 bases that match TRBD1. CDR3 size: 15 residues. J lost 6 bases, V lost 3 bases, and 7 bases had no gene match. Germline lookup yields CDR1 SGHAT and CDR2 FQNNGV. The CDR3 sequence is CASSFSGQGAAEQYF. The CDR3 bases are TGTGCCAGCAGCTTCTCCGGACAGGGGGCCGCCGAGCAGTACTTC. Combining the CDR3 with reference TRBV11-2 and TRBJ2-7 gives the whole variable domain EAGVAQSPRYKIIEKRQSVAFWCNPISGHATLYWYQQILGQGPKLLIQFQNNGVVDDSQLPKDRFSAERLKGVDSTLKIQPAKLEDSAVYLCASSFSGQGAAEQYFGPGTRLTVT.

The V and J genes are TRBV20-1 and TRBJ1-1, with 8 bases that match TRBD1. The CDR3 covers 11 residues. Germline CDR1 and CDR2: DFQATT and SNEGSKA (reference sequence). J was trimmed by 11 bases and V by 3 bases; bases with no gene match: 5. CDR3 loop: CSASKQGEAFF. CDR3 in DNA: TGCAGTGCTAGCAAACAGGGGGAGGCTTTCTTT.

The chain couples TRBV6-6 to TRBJ1-5; 12 bases line up with TRBD1. Germline V CDR1 and CDR2: MNHNY, SVGAGI (reference sequence). The J segment lost 6 bases and the V segment lost 5 bases, leaving 11 bases of the junction unmatched. The CDR3 length is 17 residues. CDR3 in amino acids: CASSQSGQGARSQPQHF. The CDR3 DNA reads as TGTGCCAGCAGTCAATCGGGACAGGGGGCGAGATCTCAGCCCCAGCATTTT.

The V call is TRBV11-2, the J call TRBJ2-1; TRBD2 matches at 10 bases. The J segment lost 4 bases and the V segment lost 5 bases, leaving 5 bases of the junction unmatched. The CDR3 length is 15 residues. The V gene's germline CDR1 is SGHAT and CDR2 FQNNGV. The CDR3 here is CASSPLAGKYNEQFF. The DNA of the CDR3 is TGTGCCAGCAGCCCACTAGCGGGGAAATACAATGAGCAGTTCTTC.

This clone was observed once. This CDR3 is CASSANYEQFF. The CDR3 nucleotides read TGTGCCAGCAGTGCTAACTATGAGCAGTTCTTC. V gene TRBV2 combines with J gene TRBJ2-1; no reliable D call. V was pared by 4 bases and J by 8 bases, with 6 bases between. This CDR3 has 11 residues. Germline V lookup: CDR1 SNHLY, CDR2 FYNNEI.

The chain uses TRBV7-6 and TRBJ2-2, with 9 bases lining up with TRBD2. The CDR3 is 19 amino acids. From germline, CDR1 is SGHVS and CDR2 FNYEAQ. Losses at the gene ends were 3 bases for V and 1 base for J; bases not matched to a gene: 12. This CDR3 reads CASSFPKAGAGGNTGELFF. In nucleotides, the CDR3 is TGTGCCAGCAGCTTCCCCAAGGCTGGAGCGGGAGGGAACACCGGGGAGCTGTTTTTT.

This chain connects TRBV3-1 (or the pseudogene TRBV3-2) to TRBJ2-4, with D possibly being TRBD1 (6 bases). This CDR3 region has 15 residues. The germline CDR1 and CDR2 sequences are LGHDT and YNNKEL (reference sequence). The V and J ends lost 2 bases and 1 base respectively, with 9 bases between them. The CDR3 loop reads CASSQQGRAKNIQYF. The DNA of the CDR3 is TGTGCCAGCAGCCAACAGGGGCGGGCCAAAAACATTCAGTACTTC.

The rearrangement joins TRBV7-9 to TRBJ1-5; D is undetermined. This CDR3 comprises 14 residues. V lost 3 bases, J lost 6 bases, and 12 bases lay in between. CDR1 and CDR2 from the germline V gene are SEHNR and FQNEAQ (reference sequence). The CDR3 coding sequence is TGTGCCAGCAGCTTTGAAACAGAACCTCAGCCCCAGCATTTT. Encoded protein: CASSFETEPQPQHF.

CDR3 bases: TGTGCCATCAGTGATATCGGCACTGAAGCTTTCTTT. Residues: CAISDIGTEAFF. This chain joins TRBV10-3 and TRBJ1-1, with unresolved D. V dropped 3 bases and J dropped 4 bases, with 6 bases sitting between them. The CDR3 has 12 amino acids. The V gene's germline CDR1 is ENHRY and CDR2 SYGVKD.

The rearrangement joins TRBV6-5 to TRBJ2-1, with TRBD2 matching 7 bases. V was clipped by 6 bases and J by 4 bases; unmatched bases: 3. CDR3 length: 13 residues. From germline, CDR1 is MNHEY and CDR2 SVGAGI. The CDR3 DNA sequence: TGTGCCAGCAGCCGGGAGGCTTACAATGAGCAGTTCTTC. Its protein is CASSREAYNEQFF.

The V call is TRBV2, the J call TRBJ2-3; possible D gene TRBD2, 5 bases. Germline CDR1 and CDR2: SNHLY and FYNNEI. This CDR3 has 15 residues. Trimming shortened V by 4 bases and J by 2 bases, and 13 bases separated the two germline ends. The CDR3 region is CASSVLGGLTDTQYF. CDR3 nucleotides: TGTGCCAGCAGTGTACTGGGCGGACTCACAGATACGCAGTATTTT.

The chain combines TRBV9 with TRBJ1-1; the match to TRBD1 covers 8 bases. Trimming cost V 3 bases and J 5 bases; bases outside gene matches: 9. The CDR3 is 15 amino acids. Germline V gives CDR1 SGDLS, CDR2 YYNGEE. CDR3 coding DNA: TGTGCCAGCAGCGAGGGAGGACAGGGACGGACTGAAGCTTTCTTT. It yields the protein CASSEGGQGRTEAFF.

This chain joins TRBV18 and TRBJ1-3, with D possibly being TRBD1 (5 bases). Deletions cut 3 bases from V and 1 base from J, with 19 bases between. The CDR3 has 18 amino acids. Germline V CDR1 and CDR2: KGHSH, LQKENI. The CDR3 here is CASSPSPAGFGSGNTIYF. DNA for the CDR3: TGTGCCAGCTCACCCTCACCCGCAGGGTTTGGATCTGGAAACACCATATATTTT.

This clone was observed a single time. The chain uses TRBV3-1 (or the pseudogene TRBV3-2) and TRBJ1-2; D call uncertain. CDR1 is LGHDT and CDR2 is YNNKEL in the germline V gene (reference sequence). Trimming pared 0 bases from V and 0 bases from J, leaving 14 bases between. The CDR3 is made up of 17 amino acids. The CDR3 sequence is CASSQETRGATNYGYTF. The DNA for the CDR3 is TGTGCCAGCAGCCAAGAAACTCGAGGAGCGACTAACTATGGCTACACCTTC.

The chain couples TRBV7-2 to TRBJ1-6; a possible D gene is TRBD1 (5 bases). Germline CDR1 reads SGHTA; CDR2 reads FQGNSA. This CDR3 comprises 19 residues. With 5 bases removed from V and 1 base from J, the gap between germline ends came to 21 bases. The CDR3 DNA is TGTGCCAGCAGCCGTCCTATTCCAGGGCGGGGGTCCTATAATTCACCCCTCCACTTT. This gives the protein CASSRPIPGRGSYNSPLHF.

The rearrangement links TRBV19 to TRBJ1-2; 10 nucleotides line up with TRBD1. The CDR3 spans 16 residues. V lost 3 bases and J lost 3; bases outside the gene matches: 7. Germline values: CDR1 LNHDA, CDR2 SQIVND (reference sequence). CDR3 nucleotide sequence: TGTGCCAGTAGTATGATCCGGGACAGGGGAGACTATGGCTACACCTTC. This codes for CASSMIRDRGDYGYTF.